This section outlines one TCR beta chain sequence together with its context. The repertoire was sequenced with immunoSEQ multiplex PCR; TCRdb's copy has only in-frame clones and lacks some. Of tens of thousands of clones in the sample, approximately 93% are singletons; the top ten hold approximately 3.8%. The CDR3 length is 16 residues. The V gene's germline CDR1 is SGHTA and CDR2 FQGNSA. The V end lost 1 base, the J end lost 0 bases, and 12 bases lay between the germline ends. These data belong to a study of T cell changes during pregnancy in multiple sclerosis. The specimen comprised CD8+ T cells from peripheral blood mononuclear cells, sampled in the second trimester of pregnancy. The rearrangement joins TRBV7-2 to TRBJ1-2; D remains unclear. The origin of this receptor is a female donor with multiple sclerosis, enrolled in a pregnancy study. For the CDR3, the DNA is TGTGCCAGCAGCTTAGGGGCGCCTCCGGCTAACTATGGCTACACCTTC. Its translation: CASSLGAPPANYGYTF.